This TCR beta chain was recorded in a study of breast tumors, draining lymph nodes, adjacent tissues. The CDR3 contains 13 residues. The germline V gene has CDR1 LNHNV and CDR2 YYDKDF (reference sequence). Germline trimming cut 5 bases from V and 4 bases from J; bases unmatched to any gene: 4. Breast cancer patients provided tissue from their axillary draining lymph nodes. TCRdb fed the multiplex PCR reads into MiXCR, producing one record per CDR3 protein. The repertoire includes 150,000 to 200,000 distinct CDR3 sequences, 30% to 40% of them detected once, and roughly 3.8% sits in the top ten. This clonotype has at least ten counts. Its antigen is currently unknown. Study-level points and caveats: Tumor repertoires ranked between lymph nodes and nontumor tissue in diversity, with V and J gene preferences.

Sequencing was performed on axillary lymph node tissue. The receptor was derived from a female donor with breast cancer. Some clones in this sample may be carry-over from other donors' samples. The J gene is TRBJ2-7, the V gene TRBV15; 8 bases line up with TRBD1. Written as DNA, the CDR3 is TGTGCCACCAGCCCAGACAGGGGTTACGAGCAGTACTTC. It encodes CATSPDRGYEQYF.